This T cell receptor (beta chain) appears in the sequencing data of a study of T cell responses to AZD1222 COVID-19 vaccine. Overall study results and limits: AZD1222 recipients seropositive at baseline numbered only five to seven. Vaccination with two AZD1222 doses was followed by a rise in Spike-specific TCR breadth and depth. Most donors were white British and more were female, and clonal diversity was possibly underestimated.

For this clone: What it recognizes is unknown.

The V gene lost 1 base and the J gene lost 2 bases, with 8 bases spanning the gap. The CDR3 is 14 residues long. The germline gives CDR1 MNHEY, CDR2 SVGEGT. Generated by immunoSEQ multiplex PCR, the TCRdb table keeps only in-frame clones and is missing some. The data show 160,000 or so clones, approximately 94% seen once. This rearrangement joins TRBV6-2 or TRBV6-3 to TRBJ1-1; no firm D call. The sequence was obtained from an adult who received the AZD1222 COVID-19 vaccine. This specimen consisted of peripheral blood, obtained 28 days after the second AZD1222 dose. DNA of the CDR3: TGTGCCAGCAGTTACTGGCAGTTCAACACTGAAGCTTTCTTT. It translates to CASSYWQFNTEAFF.